The 6 T cell receptor beta chains reported below all come from one sample, sequenced in a study of spatial heterogeneity in lung cancer (dated by TCRdb to about 2019). Receptors were amplified or captured by 5' RACE. The sequencer listed for this sample is NextSeq 500. TCRdb cleaned the public reads at Q25 with fastp, built clones with MiXCR and kept in-frame beta chains. A single entry per CDR3 protein holds the most common genes and DNA from its merged rows. The sample table shows about 92,000 distinct CDR3 sequences, and approximately 12% are seen once. 35% to 45% of the sample goes to the ten largest clones. The sample's time point label, in plain terms: sample taken at primary tumor resection. This material consisted of PBMCs, taken at surgery. These receptors originate from a male donor with early-stage non-small cell lung cancer.

This clonotype has just a few counts. This chain joins TRBV19 and TRBJ2-5, with D perhaps matching TRBD2 (5 bases). The V and J ends lost 5 bases and 2 bases respectively, with 12 bases between them. The CDR3 consists of 14 residues. Germline V gives CDR1 LNHDA, CDR2 SQIVND (reference sequence). The CDR3 protein is CASSASWVQETQYF. DNA for the CDR3: TGTGCCAGTAGTGCTAGCTGGGTTCAAGAGACCCAGTACTTC. The whole variable domain, filled in from reference TRBV19 and TRBJ2-5, reads DGGITQSPKYLFRKEGQNVTLSCEQNLNHDAMYWYRQDPGQGLRLIYYSQIVNDFQKGDIAEGYSVSREKKESFPLTVTSAQKNPTAFYLCASSASWVQETQYFGPGTRLLVL.

V gene TRBV5-1 combines with J gene TRBJ2-2; either TRBD1 or TRBD2 may fit D (5 bases each). V was trimmed by 0 bases and J by 5 bases, leaving 11 bases between them. The CDR3 runs to 15 residues. Germline assignment: CDR1 SGHRS and CDR2 YFSETQ. Here the CDR3 reads CASSLEGRGTGELFF. DNA of the CDR3: TGCGCCAGCAGCTTGGAGGGGCGCGGGACCGGGGAGCTGTTTTTT.

This clonotype was found many times. The chain is built from TRBV4-1 and TRBJ2-5; tentative D call: TRBD2 (6 bases). CDR1 and CDR2 (germline): MGHRA, YSYEKL. V lost 3 bases and J 2 bases, leaving 16 bases between the germline ends. This CDR3 spans 16 amino acids. In DNA form, the CDR3 reads TGCGCCAGCAGCCACCCGGAGGGGCTCGCACAAGAGACCCAGTACTTC. It encodes CASSHPEGLAQETQYF.

This clonotype occurred a few times. V usage is TRBV12-3 or TRBV12-4 and J usage is TRBJ1-6; D unresolved. CDR3 length: 12 residues. V was shortened by 6 bases and J by 7 bases, with 7 bases between the two germline ends. The CDR3 spells CASRNQNSPLHF. CDR3 in DNA: TGTGCCAGCAGAAATCAGAATTCACCCCTCCACTTT.

This chain joins TRBV15 and TRBJ2-5; D may be TRBD2 (5 bases). Germline CDR1 and CDR2: LNHNV and YYDKDF (reference sequence). The CDR3 is made up of 13 amino acids. Trimming removed 1 base from V and 5 bases from J, with 8 bases in between. The CDR3 DNA reads as TGTGCCACCAGCAGAGGAGGGCTTGAGACCCAGTACTTC. Translating it yields CATSRGGLETQYF. Full variable domain (missing parts from reference TRBV15 and TRBJ2-5): DAMVIQNPRYQVTQFGKPVTLSCSQTLNHNVMYWYQQKSSQAPKLLFHYYDKDFNNEADTPDNFQSRRPNTSFCFLDIRSPGLGDTAMYLCATSRGGLETQYFGPGTRLLVL.

The rearrangement uses TRBV24-1 and TRBJ2-5; D possibly corresponds to TRBD2 (5 bases). The CDR3 extends over 15 amino acids. Germline-derived CDR1 and CDR2 are KGHDR and SFDVKD. V was cut by 1 base and J by 1 base, with 9 bases left in between. The CDR3 here is CATSDFTAAQETQYF. CDR3 coding DNA: TGTGCCACCAGTGATTTTACAGCGGCCCAAGAGACCCAGTACTTC.